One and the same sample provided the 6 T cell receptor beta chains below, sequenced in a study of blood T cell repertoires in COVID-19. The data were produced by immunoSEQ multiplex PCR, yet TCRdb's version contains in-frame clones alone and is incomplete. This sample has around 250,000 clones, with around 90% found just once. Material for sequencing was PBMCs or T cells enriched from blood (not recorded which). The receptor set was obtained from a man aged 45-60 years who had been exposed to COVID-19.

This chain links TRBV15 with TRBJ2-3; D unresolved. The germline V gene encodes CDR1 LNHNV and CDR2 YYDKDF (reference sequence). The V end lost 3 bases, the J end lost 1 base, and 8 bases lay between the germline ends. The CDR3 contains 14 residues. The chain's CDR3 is CATSRGEGTDTQYF. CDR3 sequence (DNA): TGTGCCACCAGCAGGGGTGAGGGCACAGATACGCAGTATTTT.

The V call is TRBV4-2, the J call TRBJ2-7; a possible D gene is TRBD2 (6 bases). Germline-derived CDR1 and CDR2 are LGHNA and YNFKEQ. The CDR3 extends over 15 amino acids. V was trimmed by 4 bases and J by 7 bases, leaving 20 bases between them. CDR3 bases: TGTGCCAGCAGCCCGGGGGTTGCTAGCTTGAGGGAGCAGTACTTC. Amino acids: CASSPGVASLREQYF.

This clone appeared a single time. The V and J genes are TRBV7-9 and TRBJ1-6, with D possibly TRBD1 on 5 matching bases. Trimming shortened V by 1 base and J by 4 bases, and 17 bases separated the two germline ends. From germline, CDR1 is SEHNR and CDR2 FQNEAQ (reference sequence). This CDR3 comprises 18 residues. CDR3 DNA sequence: TGTGCCAGCAGCTTAGGAGTTACGGGGGACGGATATAATTCACCCCTCCACTTT. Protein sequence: CASSLGVTGDGYNSPLHF.

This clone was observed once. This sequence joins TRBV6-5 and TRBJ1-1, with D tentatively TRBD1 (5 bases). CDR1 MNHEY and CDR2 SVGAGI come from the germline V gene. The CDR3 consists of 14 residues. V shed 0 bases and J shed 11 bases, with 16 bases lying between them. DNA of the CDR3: TGTGCCAGCAGTTACTCTGGGGACTTCTTGTATGCTTTCTTT. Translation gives CASSYSGDFLYAFF.

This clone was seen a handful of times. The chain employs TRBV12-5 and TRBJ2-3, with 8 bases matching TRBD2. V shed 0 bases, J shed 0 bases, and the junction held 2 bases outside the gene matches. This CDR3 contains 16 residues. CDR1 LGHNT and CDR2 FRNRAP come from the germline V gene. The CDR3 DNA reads TGTGCTAGTGGTTTGGTACGGGGGGGGAGCACAGATACGCAGTATTTT. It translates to CASGLVRGGSTDTQYF.

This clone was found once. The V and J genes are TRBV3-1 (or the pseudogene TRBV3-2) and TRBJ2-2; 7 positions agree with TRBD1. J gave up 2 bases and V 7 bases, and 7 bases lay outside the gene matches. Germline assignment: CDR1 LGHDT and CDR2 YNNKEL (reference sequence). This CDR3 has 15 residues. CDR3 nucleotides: TGTGCCAGCACTTCTAGGGGGCCTAACACCGGGGAGCTGTTTTTT. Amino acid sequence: CASTSRGPNTGELFF.